The clone carrying this T cell receptor (beta chain) was picked up a small number of times. Its antigen remains unknown. The V gene end was trimmed by 2 bases and the J gene end by 1 base; junction bases not matched to a gene: 2. CDR1 is SGHNT and CDR2 is YENEEA in the germline V gene. The CDR3 is 15 amino acids. The data stem from a study of vaccination and CD4 T cells after COVID-19. Study as a whole: A median of around 70 days (range 14 to 241) separated dose two from the taking of post-vaccine samples. Overall study results and limits: Only post-vaccination samples contained a median approximately 85% of the reactive clones in convalescent patients.

Sequencing of cultured CD4+ T cell DNA used the Oncomine TCR Beta short-read assay. TCRdb reprocessed the PCR reads via MiXCR and lists one record per CDR3 protein. The sample carries about 17,000 distinct CDR3 sequences, 50% to 70% recorded once. Noted treatment: approximately nine-day PBMC culture with coronavirus spike peptide pools or control peptides (ViraFEST assay). The receptor was isolated from a human donor who had recovered from COVID-19. The chain employs TRBV11-3 and TRBJ1-1, with 9 bases matching TRBD1. The source was CD4+ T cells from blood, cultured in vitro, collected after SARS-CoV-2 vaccination. The CDR3 DNA follows: TGTGCCAGCAGCTTAAGGGGACAGGGGAACACTGAAGCTTTCTTT. The encoded protein is CASSLRGQGNTEAFF.